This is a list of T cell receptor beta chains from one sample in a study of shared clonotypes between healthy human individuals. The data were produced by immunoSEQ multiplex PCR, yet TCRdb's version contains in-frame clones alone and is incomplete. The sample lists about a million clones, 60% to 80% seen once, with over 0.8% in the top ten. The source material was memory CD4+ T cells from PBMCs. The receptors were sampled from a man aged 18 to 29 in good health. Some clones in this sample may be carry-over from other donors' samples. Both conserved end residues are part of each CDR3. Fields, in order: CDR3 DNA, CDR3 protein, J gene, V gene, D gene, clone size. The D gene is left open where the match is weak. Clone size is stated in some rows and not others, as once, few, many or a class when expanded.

DNA: TGTGCCAGCAGCTTCTCACGGGGGGACGAGCAGTACTTC; CDR3: CASSFSRGDEQYF; J: TRBJ2-7; V: TRBV7-6; D: TRBD2; size: .
DNA: TGTGCCAGCAGCCACAGCCGGGACAGGGGGTTGGCCGGGGAGCTGTTTTTT; CDR3: CASSHSRDRGLAGELFF; J: TRBJ2-2; V: TRBV7-3; D: TRBD1; size: .
DNA: TGTGCCAGCGTTGGGACCTCTTATCAGCCCCAGCATTTT; CDR3: CASVGTSYQPQHF; J: TRBJ1-5; V: TRBV28; D: .; size: once
DNA: TGTGCCAGCAGCTTGGGTTTGGGGACTGAAGCTTTCTTT; CDR3: CASSLGLGTEAFF; J: TRBJ1-1; V: TRBV5-5; D: .; size: .
DNA: TGTGCCAGCAGCCCCCGAGGGGGAGATCAGCCCCAGCATTTT; CDR3: CASSPRGGDQPQHF; J: TRBJ1-5; V: TRBV4-2; D: .; size: .
DNA: TGTGCCAGCTCCATAGAGGGGGGCGGAATTGAAGCTTTCTTT; CDR3: CASSIEGGGIEAFF; J: TRBJ1-1; V: TRBV11-2; D: .; size: .
DNA: TGTGCCAGGCCGAATCACGAGCAGTACTTC; CDR3: CARPNHEQYF; J: TRBJ2-7; V: TRBV6-4; D: .; size: .
DNA: TGTGCCAGCAGCGGTAGTCCGTCCACTGAAGCTTTCTTT; CDR3: CASSGSPSTEAFF; J: TRBJ1-1; V: TRBV4-2; D: .; size: .
DNA: TGTGCCAGCAGCGGCAGGGGTCACACTGAAGCTTTCTTT; CDR3: CASSGRGHTEAFF; J: TRBJ1-1; V: TRBV25-1; D: .; size: many
DNA: TGCGCCAGCAGCTTGCGACAGGGGGCCGACGAGCAGTACTTC; CDR3: CASSLRQGADEQYF; J: TRBJ2-7; V: TRBV5-1; D: TRBD1; size: .